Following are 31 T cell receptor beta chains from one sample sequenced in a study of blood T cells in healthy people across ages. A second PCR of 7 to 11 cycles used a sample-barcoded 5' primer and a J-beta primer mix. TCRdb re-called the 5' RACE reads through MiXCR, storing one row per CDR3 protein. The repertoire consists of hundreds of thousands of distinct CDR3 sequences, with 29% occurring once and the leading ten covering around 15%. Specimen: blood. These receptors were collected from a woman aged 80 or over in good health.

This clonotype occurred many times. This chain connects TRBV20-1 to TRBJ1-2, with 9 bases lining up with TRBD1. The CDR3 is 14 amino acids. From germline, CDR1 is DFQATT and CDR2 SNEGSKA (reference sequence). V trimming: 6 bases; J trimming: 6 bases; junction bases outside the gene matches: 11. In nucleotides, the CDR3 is TGCAGTGCCCTGAAGGTACAGGGGGCAAATGGCTACACCTTC. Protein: CSALKVQGANGYTF.

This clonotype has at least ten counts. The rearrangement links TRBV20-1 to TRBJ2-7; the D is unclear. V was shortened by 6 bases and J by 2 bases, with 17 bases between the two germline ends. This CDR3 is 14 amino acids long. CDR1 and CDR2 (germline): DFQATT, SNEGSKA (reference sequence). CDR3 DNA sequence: TGCAGTGCCTGTTCGGTGTTCCAGGCCTACGAGCAGTACTTC. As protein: CSACSVFQAYEQYF.

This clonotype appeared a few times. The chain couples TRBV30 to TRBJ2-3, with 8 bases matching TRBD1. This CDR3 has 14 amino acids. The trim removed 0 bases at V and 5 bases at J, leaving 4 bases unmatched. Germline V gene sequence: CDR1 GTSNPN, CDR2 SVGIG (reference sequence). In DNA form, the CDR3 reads TGTGCCTGGAGTGTCACAGGGGGTGGAGATACGCAGTATTTT. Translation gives CAWSVTGGGDTQYF.

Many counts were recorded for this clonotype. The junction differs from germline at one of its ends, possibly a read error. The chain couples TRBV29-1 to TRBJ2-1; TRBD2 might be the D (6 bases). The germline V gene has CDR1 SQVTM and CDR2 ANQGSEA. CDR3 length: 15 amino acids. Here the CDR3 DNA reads TGCAGTGTTGGGTCGCCCCGGGGGTCATACAATGAGCAGTTCTTC. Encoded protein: CSVGSPRGSYNEQFF.

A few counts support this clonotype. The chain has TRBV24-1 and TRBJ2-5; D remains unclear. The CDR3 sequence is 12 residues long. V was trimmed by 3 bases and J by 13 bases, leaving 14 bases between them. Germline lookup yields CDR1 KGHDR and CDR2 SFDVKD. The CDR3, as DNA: TGTGCCACCAGTGATGTTAGCTACCTCTTGTACTTC. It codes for CATSDVSYLLYF.

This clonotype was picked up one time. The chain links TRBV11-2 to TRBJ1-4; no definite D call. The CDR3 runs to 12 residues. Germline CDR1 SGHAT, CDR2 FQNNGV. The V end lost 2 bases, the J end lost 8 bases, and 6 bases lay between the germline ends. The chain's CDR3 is CASSLHREKLFF. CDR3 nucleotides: TGTGCCAGCAGCTTACATCGCGAAAAACTGTTTTTT.

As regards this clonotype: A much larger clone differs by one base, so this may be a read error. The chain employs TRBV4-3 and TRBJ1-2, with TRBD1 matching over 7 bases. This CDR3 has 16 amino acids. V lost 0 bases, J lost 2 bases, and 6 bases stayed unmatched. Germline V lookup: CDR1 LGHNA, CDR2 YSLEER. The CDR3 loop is CASSQDSDRVNYGYTF. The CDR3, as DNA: TGCGCCAGCAGCCAAGATAGCGACAGGGTAAACTATGGCTACACCTTC.

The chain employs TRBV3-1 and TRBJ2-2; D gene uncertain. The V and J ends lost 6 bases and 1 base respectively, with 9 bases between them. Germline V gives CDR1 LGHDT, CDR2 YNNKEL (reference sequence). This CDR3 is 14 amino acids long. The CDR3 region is CASRRAGNTGELFF. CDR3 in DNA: TGTGCCAGCAGAAGGGCAGGGAACACCGGGGAGCTGTTTTTT.

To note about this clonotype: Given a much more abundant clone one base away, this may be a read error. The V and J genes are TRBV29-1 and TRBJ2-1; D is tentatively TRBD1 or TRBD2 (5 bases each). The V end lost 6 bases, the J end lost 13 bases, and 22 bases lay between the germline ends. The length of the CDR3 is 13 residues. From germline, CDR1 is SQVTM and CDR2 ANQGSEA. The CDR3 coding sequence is TGCAGCGTGACGTATCCAGGGAGAGAGACCCAGTTCTTC. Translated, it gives CSVTYPGRETQFF.

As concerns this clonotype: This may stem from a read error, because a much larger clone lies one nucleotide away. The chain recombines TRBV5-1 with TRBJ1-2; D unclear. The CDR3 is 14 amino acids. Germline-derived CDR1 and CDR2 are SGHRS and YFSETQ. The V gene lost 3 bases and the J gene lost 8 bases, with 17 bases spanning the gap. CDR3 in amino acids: CASSCGPLEGGYTF. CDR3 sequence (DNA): TGCGCCAGCAGCTGTGGACCCCTGGAGGGAGGCTACACCTTC.

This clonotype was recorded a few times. The CDR3 here is CASSQTGTGDIYGYTF. The CDR3 DNA reads TGTGCCAGCAGCCAGACCGGGACAGGGGACATCTATGGCTACACCTTC. The chain recombines TRBV4-2 with TRBJ1-2, with 10 bases aligning to TRBD1. This CDR3 region has 16 residues. Germline lookup yields CDR1 LGHNA and CDR2 YNFKEQ. Unmatched junction bases numbered 8, after V lost 3 bases and J lost 4 bases.

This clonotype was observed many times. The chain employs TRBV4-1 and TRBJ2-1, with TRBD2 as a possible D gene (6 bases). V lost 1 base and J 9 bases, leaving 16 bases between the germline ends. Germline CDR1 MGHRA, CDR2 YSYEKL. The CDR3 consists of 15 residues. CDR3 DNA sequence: TGCGCCAGCAGCCAAGGGGTAATTGCCGGGGGTGAGCAGTTCTTC. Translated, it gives CASSQGVIAGGEQFF.

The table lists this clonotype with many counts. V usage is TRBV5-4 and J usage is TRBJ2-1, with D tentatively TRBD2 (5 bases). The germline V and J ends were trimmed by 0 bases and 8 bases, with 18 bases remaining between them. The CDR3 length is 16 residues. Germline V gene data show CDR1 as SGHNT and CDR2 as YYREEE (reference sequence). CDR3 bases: TGTGCCAGCAGCTTGGGGAGCGGACCCCGTCAATATGAGCAGTTCTTC. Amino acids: CASSLGSGPRQYEQFF. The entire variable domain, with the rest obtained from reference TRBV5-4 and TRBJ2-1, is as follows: ETGVTQSPTHLIKTRGQQVTLRCSSQSGHNTVSWYQQALGQGPQFIFQYYREEENGRGNFPPRFSGLQFPNYSSELNVNALELDDSALYLCASSLGSGPRQYEQFFGPGTRLTVL.

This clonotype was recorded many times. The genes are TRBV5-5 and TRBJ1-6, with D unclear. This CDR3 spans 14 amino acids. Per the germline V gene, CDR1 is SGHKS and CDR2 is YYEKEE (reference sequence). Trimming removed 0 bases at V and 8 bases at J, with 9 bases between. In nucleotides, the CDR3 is TGTGCCAGCAGCTTGGATCGCAGGCATTCACCCCTCCACTTT. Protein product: CASSLDRRHSPLHF.

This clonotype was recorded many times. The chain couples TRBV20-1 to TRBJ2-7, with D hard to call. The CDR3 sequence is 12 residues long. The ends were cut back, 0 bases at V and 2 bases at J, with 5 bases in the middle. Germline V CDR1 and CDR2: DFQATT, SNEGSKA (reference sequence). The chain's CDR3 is CSARDGAYEQYF. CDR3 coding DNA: TGCAGTGCTAGAGATGGGGCCTACGAGCAGTACTTC.

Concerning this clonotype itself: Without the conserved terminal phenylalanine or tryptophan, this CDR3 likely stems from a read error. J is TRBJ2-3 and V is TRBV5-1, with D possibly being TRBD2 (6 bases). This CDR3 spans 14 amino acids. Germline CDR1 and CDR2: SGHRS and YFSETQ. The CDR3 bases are TGCGCCAGCAACTTGGGGACTCCAACAGATACGCAGTATCTT. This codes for CASNLGTPTDTQYL.

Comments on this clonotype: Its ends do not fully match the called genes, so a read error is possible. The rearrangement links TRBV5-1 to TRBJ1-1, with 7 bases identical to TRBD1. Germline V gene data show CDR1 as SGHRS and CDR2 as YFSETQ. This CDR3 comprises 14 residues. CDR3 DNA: TGCGCCAGCAGCTCGGACAGGTTAGGCACTGAAGCTTTATTT. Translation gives CASSSDRLGTEALF.

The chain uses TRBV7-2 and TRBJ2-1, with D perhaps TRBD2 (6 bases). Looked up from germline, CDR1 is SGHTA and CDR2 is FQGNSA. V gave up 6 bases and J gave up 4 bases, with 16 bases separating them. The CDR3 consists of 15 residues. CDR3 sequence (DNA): TGTGCCAGCAGTCAGTGGGGAGGCTCATACAATGAGCAGTTCTTC. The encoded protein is CASSQWGGSYNEQFF.

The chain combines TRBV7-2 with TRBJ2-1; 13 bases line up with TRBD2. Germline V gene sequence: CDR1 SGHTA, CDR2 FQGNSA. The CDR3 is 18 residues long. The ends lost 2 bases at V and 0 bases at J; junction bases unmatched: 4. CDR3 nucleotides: TGTGCCAGCAGCTTAACTAGCGGGGGGGGCAACTCCTACAATGAGCAGTTCTTC. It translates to CASSLTSGGGNSYNEQFF. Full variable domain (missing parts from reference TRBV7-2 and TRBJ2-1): GAGVSQSPSNKVTEKGKDVELRCDPISGHTALYWYRQSLGQGLEFLIYFQGNSAPDKSGLPSDRFSAERTGGSVSTLTIQRTQQEDSAVYLCASSLTSGGGNSYNEQFFGPGTRLTVL.

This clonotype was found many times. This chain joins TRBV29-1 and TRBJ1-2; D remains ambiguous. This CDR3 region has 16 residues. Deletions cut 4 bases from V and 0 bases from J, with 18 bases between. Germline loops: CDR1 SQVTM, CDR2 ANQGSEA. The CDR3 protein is CSVVVSRGSSNYGYTF. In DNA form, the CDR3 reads TGCAGCGTTGTAGTGTCCAGAGGGTCGTCTAACTATGGCTACACCTTC.

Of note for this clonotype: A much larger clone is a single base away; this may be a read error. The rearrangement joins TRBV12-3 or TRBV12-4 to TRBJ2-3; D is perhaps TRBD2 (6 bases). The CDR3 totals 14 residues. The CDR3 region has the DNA TGTGCCAGCAGTTCTGCGACTAGGGCAGATACGGAGTATTTT. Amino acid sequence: CASSSATRADTEYF.

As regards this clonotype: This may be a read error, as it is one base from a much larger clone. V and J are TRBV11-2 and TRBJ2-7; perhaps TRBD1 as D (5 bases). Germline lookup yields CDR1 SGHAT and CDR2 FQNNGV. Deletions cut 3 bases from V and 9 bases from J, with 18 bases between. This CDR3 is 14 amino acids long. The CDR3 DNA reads TGTGCCAGCAGCTTCGGCGGCAGGGCGGACGGGCAGTACTTC. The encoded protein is CASSFGGRADGQYF.

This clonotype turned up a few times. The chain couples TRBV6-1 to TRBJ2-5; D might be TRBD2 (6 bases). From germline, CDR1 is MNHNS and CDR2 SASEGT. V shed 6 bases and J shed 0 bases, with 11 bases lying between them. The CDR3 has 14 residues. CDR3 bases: TGTGCCAGCAGGGGGGGACTCCACCAAGAGACCCAGTACTTC. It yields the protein CASRGGLHQETQYF.

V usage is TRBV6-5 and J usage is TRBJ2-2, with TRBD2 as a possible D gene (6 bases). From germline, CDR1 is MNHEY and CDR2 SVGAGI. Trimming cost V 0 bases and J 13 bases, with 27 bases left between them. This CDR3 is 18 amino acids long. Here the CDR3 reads CASSYSVSQGVKTGRLFF. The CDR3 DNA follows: TGTGCCAGCAGTTACTCAGTATCCCAGGGTGTGAAAACCGGGAGGCTGTTTTTT.

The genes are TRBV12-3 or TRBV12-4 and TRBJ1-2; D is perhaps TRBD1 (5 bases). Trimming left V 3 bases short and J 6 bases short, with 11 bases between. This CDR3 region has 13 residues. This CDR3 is CASSFLVGDGYTF. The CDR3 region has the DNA TGTGCCAGCAGTTTCTTGGTAGGGGATGGCTACACCTTC.

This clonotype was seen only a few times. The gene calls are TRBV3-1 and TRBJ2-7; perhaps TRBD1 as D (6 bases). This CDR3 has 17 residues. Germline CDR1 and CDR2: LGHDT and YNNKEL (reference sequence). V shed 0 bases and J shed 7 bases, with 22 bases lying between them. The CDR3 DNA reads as TGTGCCAGCAGCCAAGATCAGGGCGGCCTCAGGGGCAATGAGCAGTACTTC. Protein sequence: CASSQDQGGLRGNEQYF.

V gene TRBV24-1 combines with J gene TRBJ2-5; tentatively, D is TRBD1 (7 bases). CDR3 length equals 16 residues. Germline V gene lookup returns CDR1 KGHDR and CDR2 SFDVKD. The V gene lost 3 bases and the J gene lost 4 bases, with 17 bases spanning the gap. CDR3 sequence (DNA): TGTGCCACCAGTGATCGGACAGGACTAATCGGAGAGACCCAGTACTTC. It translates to CATSDRTGLIGETQYF.

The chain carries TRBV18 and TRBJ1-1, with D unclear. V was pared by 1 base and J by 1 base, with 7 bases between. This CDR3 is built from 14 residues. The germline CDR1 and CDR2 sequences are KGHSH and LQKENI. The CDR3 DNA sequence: TGTGCCAGCTCACCACACCATAGGAACACTGAAGCTTTCTTT. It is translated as CASSPHHRNTEAFF.

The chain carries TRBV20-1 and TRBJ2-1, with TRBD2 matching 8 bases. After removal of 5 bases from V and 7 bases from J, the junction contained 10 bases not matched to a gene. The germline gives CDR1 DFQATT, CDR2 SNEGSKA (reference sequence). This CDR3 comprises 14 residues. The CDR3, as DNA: TGCAGTGCTCGGGGGGGCCCCCGGGGGAATGAGCAGTTCTTC. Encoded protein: CSARGGPRGNEQFF.

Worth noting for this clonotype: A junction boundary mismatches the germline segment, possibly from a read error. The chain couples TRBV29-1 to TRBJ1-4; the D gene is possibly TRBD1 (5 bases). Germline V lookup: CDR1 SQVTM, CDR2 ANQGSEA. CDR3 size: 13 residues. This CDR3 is CSAGHGLGEKRFF. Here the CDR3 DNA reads TGCAGCGCCGGACACGGTCTGGGTGAAAAACGGTTTTTT.

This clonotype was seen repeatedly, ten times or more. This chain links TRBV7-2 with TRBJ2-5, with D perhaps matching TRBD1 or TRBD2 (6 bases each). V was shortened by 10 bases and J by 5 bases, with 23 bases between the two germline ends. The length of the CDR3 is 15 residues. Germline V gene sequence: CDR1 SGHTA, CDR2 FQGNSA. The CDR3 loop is CATSLGGLHRETQYF. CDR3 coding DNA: TGTGCCACCAGTTTAGGGGGGCTCCACCGTGAGACCCAGTACTTC.